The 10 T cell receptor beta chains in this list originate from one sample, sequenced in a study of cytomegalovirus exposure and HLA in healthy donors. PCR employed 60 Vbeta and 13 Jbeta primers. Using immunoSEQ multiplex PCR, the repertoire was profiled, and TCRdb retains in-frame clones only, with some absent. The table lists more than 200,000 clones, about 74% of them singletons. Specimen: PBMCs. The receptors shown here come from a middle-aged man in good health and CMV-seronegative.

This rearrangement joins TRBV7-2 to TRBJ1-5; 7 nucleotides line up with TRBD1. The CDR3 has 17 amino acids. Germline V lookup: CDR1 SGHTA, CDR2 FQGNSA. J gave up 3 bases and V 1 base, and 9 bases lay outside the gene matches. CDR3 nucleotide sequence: TGTGCCAGCAGCTTAGATTCTATGACAGGGTCCAATCAGCCCCAGCATTTT. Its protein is CASSLDSMTGSNQPQHF.

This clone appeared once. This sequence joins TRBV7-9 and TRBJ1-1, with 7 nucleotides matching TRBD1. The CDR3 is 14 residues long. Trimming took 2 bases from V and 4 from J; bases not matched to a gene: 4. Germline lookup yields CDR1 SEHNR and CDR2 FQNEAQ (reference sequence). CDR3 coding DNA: TGTGCCAGCAGCTTAACAACAGGGGCCACTGAAGCTTTCTTT. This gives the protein CASSLTTGATEAFF. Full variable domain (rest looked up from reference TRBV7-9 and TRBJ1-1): DTGVSQNPRHKITKRGQNVTFRCDPISEHNRLYWYRQTLGQGPEFLTYFQNEAQLEKSRLLSDRFSAERPKGSFSTLEIQRTEQGDSAMYLCASSLTTGATEAFFGQGTRLTVV.

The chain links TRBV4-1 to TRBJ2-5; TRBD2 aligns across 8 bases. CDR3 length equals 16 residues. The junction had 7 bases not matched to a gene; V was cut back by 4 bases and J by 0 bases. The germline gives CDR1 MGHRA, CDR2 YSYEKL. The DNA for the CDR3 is TGCGCCAGCAGCCGCACGGGGGGGACTCACCAAGAGACCCAGTACTTC. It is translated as CASSRTGGTHQETQYF.

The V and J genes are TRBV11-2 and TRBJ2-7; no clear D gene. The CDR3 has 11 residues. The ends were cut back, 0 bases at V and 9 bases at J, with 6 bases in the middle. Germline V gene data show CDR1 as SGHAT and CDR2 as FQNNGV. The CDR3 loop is CASSLDSGQYF. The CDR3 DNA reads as TGTGCCAGCAGCTTAGATTCCGGGCAGTACTTC.

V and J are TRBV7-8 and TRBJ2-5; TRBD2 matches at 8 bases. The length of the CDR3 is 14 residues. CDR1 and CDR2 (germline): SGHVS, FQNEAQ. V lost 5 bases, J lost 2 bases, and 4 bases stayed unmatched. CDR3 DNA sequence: TGTGCCAGCAGCGGGTCGGGGGGGCAAGAGACCCAGTACTTC. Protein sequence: CASSGSGGQETQYF.

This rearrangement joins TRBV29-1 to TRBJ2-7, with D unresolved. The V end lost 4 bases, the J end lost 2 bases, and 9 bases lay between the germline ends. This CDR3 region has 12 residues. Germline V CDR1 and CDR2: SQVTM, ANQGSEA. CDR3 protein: CSVAGIAYEQYF. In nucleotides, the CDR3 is TGCAGCGTTGCCGGTATTGCCTACGAGCAGTACTTC.

For the CDR3, the DNA is TGTGCCAGCAGTCCTCTAGCGACCCAAGAGACCCAGTACTTC. This sequence encodes CASSPLATQETQYF. The chain uses TRBV27 and TRBJ2-5; weak D call: TRBD2 (6 bases). The length of the CDR3 is 14 residues. Germline lookup yields CDR1 MNHEY and CDR2 SMNVEV (reference sequence). V lost 5 bases, J lost 1 base, and 11 bases lay in between.

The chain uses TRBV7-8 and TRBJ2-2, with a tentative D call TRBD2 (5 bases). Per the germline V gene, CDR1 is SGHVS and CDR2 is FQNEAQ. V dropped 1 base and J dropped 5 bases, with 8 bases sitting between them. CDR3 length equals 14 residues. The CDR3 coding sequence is TGTGCCAGCAGCTTAGTGTCGGGAACCGGGGAGCTGTTTTTT. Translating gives CASSLVSGTGELFF.

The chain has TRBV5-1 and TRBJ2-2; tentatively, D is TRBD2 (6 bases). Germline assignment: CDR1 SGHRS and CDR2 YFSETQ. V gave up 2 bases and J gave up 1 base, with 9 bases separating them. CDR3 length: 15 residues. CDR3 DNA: TGCGCCAGCAGCTTCGGGGGTTTGAACACCGGGGAGCTGTTTTTT. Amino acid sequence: CASSFGGLNTGELFF.

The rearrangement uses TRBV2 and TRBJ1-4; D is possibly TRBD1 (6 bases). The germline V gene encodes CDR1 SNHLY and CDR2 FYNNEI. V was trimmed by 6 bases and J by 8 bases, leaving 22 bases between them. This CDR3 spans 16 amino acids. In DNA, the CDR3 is TGTGCCAGCAGCCGGGGGTCGAGAGGGGGGGAAGAAAAACTGTTTTTT. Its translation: CASSRGSRGGEEKLFF.